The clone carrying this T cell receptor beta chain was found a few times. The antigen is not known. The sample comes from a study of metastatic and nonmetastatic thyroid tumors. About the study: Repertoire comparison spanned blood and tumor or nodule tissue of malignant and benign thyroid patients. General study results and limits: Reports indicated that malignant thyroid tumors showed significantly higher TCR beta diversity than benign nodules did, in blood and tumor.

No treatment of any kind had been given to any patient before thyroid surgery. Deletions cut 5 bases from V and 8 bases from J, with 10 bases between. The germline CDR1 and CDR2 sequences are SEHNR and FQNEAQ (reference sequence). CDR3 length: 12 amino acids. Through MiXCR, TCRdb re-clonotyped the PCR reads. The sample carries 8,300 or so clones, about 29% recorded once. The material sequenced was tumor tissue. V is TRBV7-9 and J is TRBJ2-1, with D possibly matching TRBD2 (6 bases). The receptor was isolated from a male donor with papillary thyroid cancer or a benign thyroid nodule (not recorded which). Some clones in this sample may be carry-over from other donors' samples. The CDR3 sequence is CASSRETDEQFF. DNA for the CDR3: TGTGCCAGCAGCCGGGAGACTGATGAGCAGTTCTTC. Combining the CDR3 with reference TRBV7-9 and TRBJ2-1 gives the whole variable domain DTGVSQNPRHKITKRGQNVTFRCDPISEHNRLYWYRQTLGQGPEFLTYFQNEAQLEKSRLLSDRFSAERPKGSFSTLEIQRTEQGDSAMYLCASSRETDEQFFGPGTRLTVL.